This T cell receptor beta chain was obtained from a study of blood T cell repertoires in COVID-19. Study-wide context: Spain, Italy and the United States supplied samples that represented acute and convalescent COVID-19. The analysed material was cDNA or gDNA that came from T cells, B-cell-depleted T cells, or PBMCs.

CDR3 size: 15 residues. CDR1 SNHLY and CDR2 FYNNEI come from the germline V gene. V dropped 4 bases and J dropped 6 bases, with 16 bases sitting between them. Source study methods: Reference gene primer amplification gave estimated nucleated cell counts. Some clones are missing from TCRdb's copy, which holds only in-frame ones; the method was immunoSEQ multiplex PCR. For V, J and clone size, that table is used; D and trimming come from the DNA. The table records tens of thousands of clones, about 92% of them present only once. The chain links TRBV2 to TRBJ2-1, with D possibly TRBD2 on 7 matching bases. The clonotype was recovered from a man aged 45-65 years with COVID-19, enrolled during active disease. The sample was peripheral blood. CDR3 region: CASSVRGARGNEQFF. In nucleotides, the CDR3 is TGTGCCAGCAGTGTTCGGGGGGCTAGGGGCAATGAGCAGTTCTTC. The full variable domain, its missing parts supplied by reference TRBV2 and TRBJ2-1, is EPEVTQTPSHQVTQMGQEVILRCVPISNHLYFYWYRQILGQKVEFLVSFYNNEISEKSEIFDDQFSVERPDGSNFTLKIRSTKLEDSAMYFCASSVRGARGNEQFFGPGTRLTVL.